This TCR beta chain was identified in a study of T-cell reconstitution after alpha-beta-depleted transplantation in children. Construction of the TCRbeta library involved unique molecular identifiers. TCRdb reprocessed the PCR reads via MiXCR and lists one record per CDR3 protein. The profile covers 440,000 or so distinct CDR3 sequences, with 43% appearing a single time and around a quarter taken by the ten largest. General study findings and limits: Alpha-beta T cells about two months after transplant reportedly derived from several hundred expanded graft clones.

There are many counts of this clonotype. Its antigen is currently unknown. The source was PBMCs, collected before TCRalphabeta/CD19-depleted stem cell transplant. The TCR comes from a girl aged 2-10 years with aplastic anemia, due to receive a stem cell transplant.

The DNA for the CDR3 is TGTGCCAGCAGCTTAGCAGGGTCGAGCAATCAGCCCCAGCATTTT. Translation: CASSLAGSSNQPQHF. This chain uses TRBV7-2 with TRBJ1-5; D is ambiguous. Per the germline V gene, CDR1 is SGHTA and CDR2 is FQGNSA. The CDR3 sequence is 15 residues long. V lost 0 bases, J lost 1 base, and 7 bases lay in between. Complete variable domain (other parts from reference TRBV7-2 and TRBJ1-5): GAGVSQSPSNKVTEKGKDVELRCDPISGHTALYWYRQSLGQGLEFLIYFQGNSAPDKSGLPSDRFSAERTGGSVSTLTIQRTQQEDSAVYLCASSLAGSSNQPQHFGDGTRLSIL.